These 5 T cell receptor beta chains were all obtained from the same sample, sequenced in a study of blood T cell repertoires in COVID-19. Assay used: immunoSEQ multiplex PCR; TCRdb lists only in-frame clones, some missing. The repertoire consists of about 35,000 clones, with 85% to 90% occurring once and the leading ten covering 4.5% to 5%. Sequenced sample: peripheral blood. Receptors originate from a woman in her 70s with active COVID-19.

This chain links TRBV10-1 with TRBJ2-1; TRBD2 agrees at 7 bases. CDR3 length: 13 residues. With V trimmed by 0 bases and J by 7 bases, 0 bases remained unmatched. Germline assignment: CDR1 WNHNN and CDR2 SYGVQD (reference sequence). In nucleotides, the CDR3 is TGCGCCAGCAGTGAGTCGGGGGGGAATGAGCAGTTCTTC. This encodes CASSESGGNEQFF.

The chain carries TRBV13 and TRBJ2-1; 7 positions agree with TRBD1. The CDR3 length is 15 residues. Germline CDR1 and CDR2: PRHDT and FYEKMQ (reference sequence). V trimming: 7 bases; J trimming: 4 bases; junction bases outside the gene matches: 10. The CDR3 nucleotides read TGTGCCAGCACCCTAAGGGGGACAGATTACAATGAGCAGTTCTTC. This gives the protein CASTLRGTDYNEQFF.

The chain carries TRBV30 and TRBJ2-3; TRBD1 aligns across 7 bases. The CDR3 sequence is 14 residues long. The V gene end was trimmed by 0 bases and the J gene end by 2 bases; junction bases not matched to a gene: 2. Germline V gene lookup returns CDR1 GTSNPN and CDR2 SVGIG (reference sequence). CDR3 sequence (DNA): TGTGCCTGGAGTGTGGGGACAGTCACAGATACGCAGTATTTT. Amino acids: CAWSVGTVTDTQYF.

The gene calls are TRBV30 and TRBJ2-5, with 13 nucleotides matching TRBD2. CDR3 length: 16 residues. Germline trimming cut 1 base from V and 3 bases from J; bases unmatched to any gene: 5. Germline V gives CDR1 GTSNPN, CDR2 SVGIG (reference sequence). The CDR3: CAWSASGLAGKETQYF. CDR3 nucleotide sequence: TGTGCCTGGAGTGCCTCGGGACTAGCGGGGAAAGAGACCCAGTACTTC.

This chain connects TRBV5-1 to TRBJ2-5, with 14 bases lining up with TRBD2. CDR1 and CDR2 from the germline V gene are SGHRS and YFSETQ. The CDR3 consists of 16 residues. V shed 4 bases and J 2 bases; nucleotides not matched to a gene: 4. CDR3 bases: TGCGCCAGCAGCCTCGGGACTAGCGGGGGACAAGAGACCCAGTACTTC. This gives the protein CASSLGTSGGQETQYF.